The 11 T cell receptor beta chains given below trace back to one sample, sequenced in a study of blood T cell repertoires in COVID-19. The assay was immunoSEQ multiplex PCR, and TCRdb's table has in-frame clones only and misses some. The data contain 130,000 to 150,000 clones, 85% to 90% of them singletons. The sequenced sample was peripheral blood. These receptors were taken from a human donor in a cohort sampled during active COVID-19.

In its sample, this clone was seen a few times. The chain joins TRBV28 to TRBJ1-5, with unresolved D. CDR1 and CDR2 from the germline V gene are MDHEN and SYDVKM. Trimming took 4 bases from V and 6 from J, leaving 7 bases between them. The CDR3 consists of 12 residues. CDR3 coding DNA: TGTGCCAGCAGTTCCCGTAGTCAGCCCCAGCATTTT. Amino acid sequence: CASSSRSQPQHF.

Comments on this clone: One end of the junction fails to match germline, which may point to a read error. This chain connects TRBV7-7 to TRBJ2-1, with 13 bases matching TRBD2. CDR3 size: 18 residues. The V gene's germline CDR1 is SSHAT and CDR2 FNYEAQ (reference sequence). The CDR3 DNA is TGTGCTAGCAGCTTAGGACTAGCGGGGGAGCCCAGTTACAATGAGCAGTTCTTC. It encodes CASSLGLAGEPSYNEQFF.

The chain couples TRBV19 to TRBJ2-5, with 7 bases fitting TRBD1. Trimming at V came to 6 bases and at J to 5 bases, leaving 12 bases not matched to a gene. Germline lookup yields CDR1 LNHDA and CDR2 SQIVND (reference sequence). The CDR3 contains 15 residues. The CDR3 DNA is TGTGCCAGTAGGATAAGGGGACAGACTGGGGAGACCCAGTACTTC. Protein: CASRIRGQTGETQYF.

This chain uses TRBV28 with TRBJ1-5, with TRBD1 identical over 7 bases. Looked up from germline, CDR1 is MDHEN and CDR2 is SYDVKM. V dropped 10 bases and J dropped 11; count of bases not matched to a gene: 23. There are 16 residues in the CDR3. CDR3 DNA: TGTGCCACCAACAGGGGTGGAGGGAACCTGGGAAGGACCCAGCATTTT. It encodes CATNRGGGNLGRTQHF.

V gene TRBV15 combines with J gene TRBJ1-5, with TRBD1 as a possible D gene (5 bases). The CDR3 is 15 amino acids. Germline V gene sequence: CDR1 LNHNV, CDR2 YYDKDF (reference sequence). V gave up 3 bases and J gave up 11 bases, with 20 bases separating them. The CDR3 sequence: CATSSPRQRNIAQHF. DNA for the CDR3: TGTGCCACCAGCAGTCCGAGACAGCGTAATATAGCCCAGCATTTT.

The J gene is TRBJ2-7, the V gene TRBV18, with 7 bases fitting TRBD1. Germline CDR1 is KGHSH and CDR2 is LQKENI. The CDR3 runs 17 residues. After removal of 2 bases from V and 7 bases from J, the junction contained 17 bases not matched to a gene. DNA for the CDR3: TGTGCCAGCTCACCAGTACTCCGCCCGGGACAGACTTTGGAGCAGTACTTC. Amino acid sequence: CASSPVLRPGQTLEQYF.

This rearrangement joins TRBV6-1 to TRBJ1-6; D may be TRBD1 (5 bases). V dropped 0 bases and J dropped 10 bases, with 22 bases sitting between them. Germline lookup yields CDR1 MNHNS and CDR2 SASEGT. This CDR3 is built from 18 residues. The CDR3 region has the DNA TGTGCCAGCAGTGAAGCGAGGTACCCGCGGGGACTAGAATCACCCCTCCACTTT. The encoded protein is CASSEARYPRGLESPLHF.

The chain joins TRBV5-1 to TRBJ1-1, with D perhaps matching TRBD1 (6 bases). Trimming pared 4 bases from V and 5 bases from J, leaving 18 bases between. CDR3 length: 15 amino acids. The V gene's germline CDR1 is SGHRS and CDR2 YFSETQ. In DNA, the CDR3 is TGCGCCAGCAGCCCCGGGGCAGGGGTGGGGACTGAAGCTTTCTTT. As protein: CASSPGAGVGTEAFF. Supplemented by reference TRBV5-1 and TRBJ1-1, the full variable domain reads KAGVTQTPRYLIKTRGQQVTLSCSPISGHRSVSWYQQTPGQGLQFLFEYFSETQRNKGNFPGRFSGRQFSNSRSEMNVSTLELGDSALYLCASSPGAGVGTEAFFGQGTRLTVV.

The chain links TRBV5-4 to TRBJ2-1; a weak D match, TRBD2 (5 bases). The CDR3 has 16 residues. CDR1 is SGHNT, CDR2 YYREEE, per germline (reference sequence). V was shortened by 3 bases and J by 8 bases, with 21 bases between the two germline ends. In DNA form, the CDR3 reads TGTGCCAGCAGCTCGAGTCCGGGGTCTATCCTCCATGAGCAGTTCTTC. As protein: CASSSSPGSILHEQFF.

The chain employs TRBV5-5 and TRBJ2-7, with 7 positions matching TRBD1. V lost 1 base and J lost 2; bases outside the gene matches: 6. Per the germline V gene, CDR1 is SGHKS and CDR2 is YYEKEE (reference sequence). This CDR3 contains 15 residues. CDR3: CASSLLAGGAYEQYF. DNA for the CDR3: TGTGCCAGCAGCTTGCTGGCAGGGGGAGCCTACGAGCAGTACTTC.

In DNA form, the CDR3 reads TGTGCCAGCTCACCACGGACAGGGAGGCACGAGCAGTACTTC. Protein product: CASSPRTGRHEQYF. The J gene is TRBJ2-7, the V gene TRBV18; 8 bases map to TRBD1. Germline CDR1 reads KGHSH; CDR2 reads LQKENI. This CDR3 is built from 14 residues. V lost 1 base to trimming and J lost 5 bases; unmatched junction nucleotides: 4.